The 5 T cell receptor beta chains reported below all come from one sample, sequenced in a study of cytotoxic CD8 clonotypes in ibrutinib-treated CLL. Repertoires were generated with immunoSEQ multiplex PCR, while TCRdb's copy carries only in-frame clones and drops some. The table has just over 200,000 clones, roughly 79% seen once; the top ten hold roughly 10%. The sequencing used PBMCs, collected after 12 months of ibrutinib treatment. The receptors stem from a human donor with chronic lymphocytic leukemia.

This chain links TRBV6-1 with TRBJ1-2, with a weak D call TRBD1 (5 bases). V dropped 2 bases and J dropped 6 bases, with 16 bases sitting between them. The CDR3 spans 15 residues. Germline CDR1 is MNHNS and CDR2 is SASEGT. Here the CDR3 DNA reads TGTGCCAGCAGTGAATGGGTGGGGGTAACGGATGGCTACACCTTC. Its protein product is CASSEWVGVTDGYTF.

On this clone itself: The same CDR3 also results from other DNA sequences found in this sample. J is TRBJ2-7 and V is TRBV28, with D possibly being TRBD2 (5 bases). There are 12 residues in the CDR3. Trimming removed 2 bases at V and 5 bases at J, with 7 bases between. The germline CDR1 and CDR2 sequences are MDHEN and SYDVKM. This CDR3 is CASSLPGDEQYF. CDR3 coding DNA: TGTGCCAGCAGTTTACCCGGGGACGAGCAGTACTTC.

The CDR3 DNA follows: TGTGCCAGCAGCTTGGGGACGGTTCCAGGACAGGGAGCTTTCTTT. Translating it yields CASSLGTVPGQGAFF. The chain combines TRBV5-5 with TRBJ1-1, with 8 positions matching TRBD1. Losses at the gene ends were 0 bases for V and 10 bases for J; bases not matched to a gene: 11. Per germline, CDR1 SGHKS and CDR2 YYEKEE (reference sequence). This CDR3 is built from 15 residues.

This clone was seen just once. The rearrangement joins TRBV7-2 to TRBJ2-2; possibly TRBD1 or TRBD2 for D (5 bases each). V lost 5 bases to trimming and J lost 3 bases, with 19 bases between them. Germline V gives CDR1 SGHTA, CDR2 FQGNSA. The CDR3 runs 17 residues. This CDR3 is CASSDPGPNFHTGELFF. DNA for the CDR3: TGTGCCAGCAGCGACCCGGGACCCAACTTCCACACCGGGGAGCTGTTTTTT.

The J gene is TRBJ2-3, the V gene TRBV9; 11 bases are shared with TRBD2. The CDR3 contains 17 residues. The trim removed 4 bases at V and 2 bases at J, leaving 9 bases unmatched. In germline, CDR1 is SGDLS, CDR2 YYNGEE. CDR3 loop: CASSRLGTSGVTDTQYF. The CDR3 DNA sequence: TGTGCCAGCAGCCGTCTTGGGACTAGCGGAGTCACAGATACGCAGTATTTT.